The 19 T cell receptor beta chains listed next were all sequenced from one sample in a study of CD8+ T cells in alopecia areata (dated by TCRdb to between 2017 and 2018). This specimen's time point label, interpreted: around 4 weeks on oral tofacitinib. The label giving this sample's treatment or condition can be read as: oral pan-JAK inhibitor, 5-10 mg twice daily. To prepare the library, the immunoSEQ multiplex PCR assay was applied. RNA was extracted from all samples and reverse transcribed into cDNA, which served as template for TCR sequencing. The table comes from immuneACCESS by way of TCRdb, which keeps in-frame sequences with V and J called. Part of the clones is missing from these tables; in studies checked, under half for an unresolved V gene and the rest for unknown reasons. Here the sample has roughly 70,000 clones; roughly 28% occur a single time. The ten largest clonotypes hold under 15% of the sample.

The source material was CD8+ T cells sorted from blood, sampled at week 4, from a patient treated with tofacitinib. The receptors here all came from a human donor with alopecia areata.

V usage is TRBV11-1 and J usage is TRBJ2-3; 9 bases agree with TRBD1. This CDR3 has 15 amino acids. Unmatched junction bases numbered 8, after V lost 3 bases and J lost 7 bases. Germline V gene data show CDR1 as SGHAT and CDR2 as FQDESV (reference sequence). The CDR3 sequence is CASSFSGTGINTQYF. The CDR3 coding sequence is TGTGCCAGCAGCTTTTCCGGGACAGGGATAAATACGCAGTATTTT.

The chain combines TRBV9 with TRBJ2-1, with TRBD2 matching over 12 bases. CDR1 is SGDLS and CDR2 is YYNGEE in the germline V gene. The CDR3 totals 15 residues. V gave up 4 bases and J gave up 5 bases; unmatched junction bases: 4. The CDR3 nucleotides read TGTGCCAGCAGCCGAGGACTAGCGGGGAACAATGAGCAGTTCTTC. This translates into CASSRGLAGNNEQFF. Looking up the rest from reference TRBV9 and TRBJ2-1 gives the full variable domain: DSGVTQTPKHLITATGQRVTLRCSPRSGDLSVYWYQQSLDQGLQFLIQYYNGEERAKGNILERFSAQQFPDLHSELNLSSLELGDSALYFCASSRGLAGNNEQFFGPGTRLTVL.

The chain is built from TRBV15 and TRBJ1-5; D is possibly TRBD1 (5 bases). V was shortened by 0 bases and J by 9 bases, with 15 bases between the two germline ends. Germline loops: CDR1 LNHNV, CDR2 YYDKDF (reference sequence). The CDR3 is 15 amino acids. The CDR3 region is CATSRDRSDQGPQHF. The CDR3 DNA sequence: TGTGCCACCAGCAGAGATCGATCCGATCAGGGGCCCCAGCATTTT. The full variable domain, rest sourced from reference TRBV15 and TRBJ1-5, is DAMVIQNPRYQVTQFGKPVTLSCSQTLNHNVMYWYQQKSSQAPKLLFHYYDKDFNNEADTPDNFQSRRPNTSFCFLDIRSPGLGDTAMYLCATSRDRSDQGPQHFGDGTRLSIL.

This clone was detected only a few times. The chain carries TRBV30 and TRBJ1-2; 7 nucleotides agree with TRBD1. CDR1 and CDR2 from the germline V gene are GTSNPN and SVGIG (reference sequence). The CDR3 contains 14 residues. J lost 4 bases, V lost 3 bases, and 8 bases had no gene match. The CDR3 DNA is TGTGCCTGGAGATCGGACAGGAATCTCTATGGCTACACCTTC. This encodes CAWRSDRNLYGYTF.

This clone has more than one count but fewer than ten. The V call is TRBV7-9, the J call TRBJ1-2; a weak D match, TRBD1 (5 bases). The CDR3 consists of 16 residues. V gave up 1 base and J gave up 2 bases, with 14 bases separating them. Per germline, CDR1 SEHNR and CDR2 FQNEAQ (reference sequence). The CDR3 DNA sequence: TGTGCCAGCAGCTTAGGGAACCTGGACAAAAACTATGGCTACACCTTC. It is translated as CASSLGNLDKNYGYTF.

This sequence joins TRBV6-5 and TRBJ2-2; 7 bases agree with TRBD2. The CDR3 is 15 residues long. V trimming: 4 bases; J trimming: 0 bases; junction bases outside the gene matches: 2. Germline V gene sequence: CDR1 MNHEY, CDR2 SVGAGI. Here the CDR3 DNA reads TGTGCCAGCAGTTGGGGACTAACGAACACCGGGGAGCTGTTTTTT. Residues: CASSWGLTNTGELFF.

The chain uses TRBV7-3 and TRBJ1-5; TRBD1 might be the D (5 bases). The CDR3 loop spans 13 amino acids. Germline V CDR1 and CDR2: SGHTA, FQGTGA. V dropped 5 bases and J dropped 9 bases, with 14 bases sitting between them. The chain's CDR3 is CASSIGGGAPQHF. CDR3 DNA: TGTGCCAGCAGCATCGGGGGAGGAGCGCCCCAGCATTTT.

This chain uses TRBV9 with TRBJ1-2; D possibly corresponds to TRBD1 (6 bases). CDR3 length: 15 amino acids. CDR1 and CDR2 (germline): SGDLS, YYNGEE. With 0 bases removed from V and 8 bases from J, the gap between germline ends came to 17 bases. The CDR3 DNA sequence: TGTGCCAGCAGCGTAGGGGGGACAATGGTCTTCGGCTACACCTTC. Protein product: CASSVGGTMVFGYTF.

Note on this clone: One end of the junction fails to match germline, which may point to a read error. This chain connects TRBV25-1 to TRBJ2-5, with 8 nucleotides matching TRBD1. CDR1 is MGHDK, CDR2 SYGVNS, per germline. The CDR3 sequence is 17 residues long. The chain's CDR3 is CASSKYRDRGVQETQYF. CDR3 coding DNA: TGTGCCAGCAGTAAATATCGTGACAGGGGCGTTCAAGAGACCCAGTACTTC.

This rearrangement joins TRBV2 to TRBJ1-1; 9 nucleotides line up with TRBD1. Germline V gene sequence: CDR1 SNHLY, CDR2 FYNNEI. The J segment lost 3 bases and the V segment lost 10 bases, leaving 6 bases of the junction unmatched. The CDR3 sequence is 13 residues long. The CDR3 DNA reads TGTGCCACCCGGGACAGGGTGTACACTGAAGCTTTCTTT. Its translation is CATRDRVYTEAFF.

A few counts support this clone. The chain couples TRBV2 to TRBJ2-1, with D possibly being TRBD1 (6 bases). This CDR3 is 16 amino acids long. Germline V gene data show CDR1 as SNHLY and CDR2 as FYNNEI. Deletions cut 5 bases from V and 4 bases from J, with 18 bases between. Here the CDR3 reads CASSPFMGAQYNEQFF. Here the CDR3 DNA reads TGTGCCAGCAGTCCCTTTATGGGGGCCCAATACAATGAGCAGTTCTTC.

The table lists this clone with a few counts. This sequence joins TRBV7-9 and TRBJ2-5; D is perhaps TRBD1 or TRBD2 (5 bases each). Germline lookup yields CDR1 SEHNR and CDR2 FQNEAQ (reference sequence). This CDR3 contains 14 residues. The ends were cut back, 5 bases at V and 2 bases at J, with 12 bases in the middle. CDR3 DNA sequence: TGTGCCAGCAGCCCGTGGGACGGGCAAGAGACCCAGTACTTC. This sequence encodes CASSPWDGQETQYF.

The chain is built from TRBV4-1 and TRBJ1-2, with 9 bases fitting TRBD1. The CDR3 is 15 amino acids. The V segment lost 3 bases and the J segment 2 bases; nucleotides outside the gene matches: 4. Germline V gene lookup returns CDR1 MGHRA and CDR2 YSYEKL. CDR3: CASSHGTGLNYGYTF. The CDR3 DNA is TGCGCCAGCAGCCATGGGACAGGGCTCAACTATGGCTACACCTTC.

This rearrangement joins TRBV7-2 to TRBJ1-1; 10 nucleotides align to TRBD1. The length of the CDR3 is 14 residues. With V trimmed by 5 bases and J by 5 bases, 5 bases remained unmatched. Germline-derived CDR1 and CDR2 are SGHTA and FQGNSA. The CDR3 bases are TGTGCCAGCAGCCCGGGACAGGGGAGTACTGAAGCTTTCTTT. It is translated as CASSPGQGSTEAFF.

The genes are TRBV29-1 and TRBJ2-1; the match to TRBD2 covers 7 bases. Germline V CDR1 and CDR2: SQVTM, ANQGSEA. After removal of 7 bases from V and 4 bases from J, the junction contained 10 bases not matched to a gene. The CDR3 covers 14 residues. CDR3 protein: CSAGGGSLYNEQFF. CDR3 bases: TGCAGCGCGGGGGGAGGCTCTCTTTACAATGAGCAGTTCTTC.

The chain carries TRBV11-2 and TRBJ2-7; no reliable D call. Germline CDR1 is SGHAT and CDR2 is FQNNGV. CDR3 size: 12 residues. V gave up 6 bases and J gave up 7 bases, with 13 bases separating them. CDR3 sequence (DNA): TGTGCCAGCAGTGACGAGCCTGGGGAGCAGTACTTC. This gives the protein CASSDEPGEQYF.

Points on this clone: Other DNA sequences in the sample encode the same CDR3. CDR3 coding DNA: TGTGCCAGCAGTTTGGGTAGCAATCAGCCCCAGCATTTT. This codes for CASSLGSNQPQHF. The chain carries TRBV27 and TRBJ1-5; D is undetermined. This CDR3 has 13 amino acids. CDR1 is MNHEY, CDR2 SMNVEV, per germline (reference sequence). Trimming left V 3 bases short and J 0 bases short, with 3 bases between.

This clone was seen a handful of times. The chain links TRBV29-1 to TRBJ2-2; 8 bases are a match to TRBD1. With 0 bases clipped from V and 9 bases from J, the junction kept 6 bases outside the gene matches. The CDR3 runs 14 residues. Germline CDR1 is SQVTM and CDR2 is ANQGSEA. CDR3 sequence reads: CSVEDPGQGRELFF. The DNA of the CDR3 is TGCAGCGTTGAAGACCCCGGACAGGGCCGGGAGCTGTTTTTT.

The chain combines TRBV30 with TRBJ2-3, with 13 bases that match TRBD2. The trim removed 0 bases at V and 6 bases at J, leaving 3 bases unmatched. This CDR3 comprises 15 residues. CDR1 GTSNPN and CDR2 SVGIG come from the germline V gene (reference sequence). The CDR3 region has the DNA TGTGCCTGGAGTGTACTAGCGGGAGGGGCGGATACGCAGTATTTT. It specifies CAWSVLAGGADTQYF.